This T cell receptor beta chain came from a study of immune evolution from preneoplasia to lung adenocarcinoma (dated by TCRdb to 2020 to 2023). For the wider study: HLA loss of heterozygosity was found in 7% of AIS, around 14% of MIA and roughly 31% of ADC lesions, and in no AAH lesions. The study profiled immune contexture across lung adenocarcinoma precursors and invasive adenocarcinoma using immune gene expression, TCR sequencing and multiplex immunofluorescence. Resected precursor lesions (AAH, AIS, MIA) and invasive adenocarcinomas were compared with paired morphologically normal lung tissue. The sample size depended on which specimens were available, not on a prior power calculation. The immune data were integrated with whole exome sequencing and methylation data from the same cohort of nodules. The overall cohort was made up of nearly 55 patients with pulmonary nodules who had surgical resection. The TCR sequencing data were obtained from about 47 patients. According to the study, fewer than 130 samples went through TCR sequencing. POLYSOLVER was used to infer Class I HLA alleles from exome data, while LOHHLA was used to detect allele-specific HLA loss. General conclusions and limits of the study: The highest top T cell clone frequencies were observed in normal lung, and a progressive decrease in top T cell clone frequencies appeared to occur from AAH through AIS, MIA and invasive adenocarcinoma. Findings were based on association rather than direct causation; larger cohorts with long-term follow-up and longitudinal biopsies were deemed needed. Because all patients were from Japan and China, applicability to Western populations was uncertain. The highest clonality was observed in normal lung, whereas higher T cell density and diversity but lower clonality appeared to be present in later-stage lesions. Compared with EGFR-mutant or double wild-type lesions, KRAS-mutant nodules had the highest T cell clonality.

The patients had resection in Japan or China between the mid-2010s and the late 2010s. Two lung cancer pathologists independently confirmed the histologic diagnosis of each case on H&E slides. To enrich premalignant or tumor cells for nucleic acid extraction, macro-dissection was performed after pathologic assessment. The AllPrep DNA/RNA FFPE Kit was used to isolate DNA from FFPE tissue. On this clone: The antigen it binds to is not known. Base qualities were left out, and no much larger clone turns up one base away.

The immunoSEQ hsTCRbeta Kit was used to sequence TCR beta CDR3 regions from DNA. Turning to the authors' computational methods: TCR sequencing data were analysed with the ImmunoSEQ Analyzer. T cell clonality was defined as 1 minus Pielou's evenness, as computed on productive rearrangements. To measure T cell diversity, the inverse Simpson index was applied to productive templates. T cell density was TCR beta template counts normalized to usable DNA, estimated by amplifying and sequencing housekeeping genes. TCR metrics were compared across histologic stages using two-sided Kruskal-Wallis tests. Imported from immuneACCESS, the table was reduced by TCRdb to in-frame sequences with V and J called. These copies leave out some clones; in studies compared against another copy, an unresolved V gene accounts for under half, and the cause of the remainder is not known. That table supplies the V and J calls and clone size; D and trimming were determined from the DNA. The sample table records 15,000 or so clones; more than 75% of these occur just once. The top ten clones comprise about 3% of the sample.

V ends up 4 bases short and J 5 bases short, with an unmatched junction base count of 2. CDR1 and CDR2, looked up from the germline V gene, are SGHAT and FQNNGV. Including the terminal cysteine and phenylalanine, the CDR3 comprises 14 residues. The only DNA kept is the CDR3, 42 bases in frame from the first base. This chain joins TRBV11-2 to TRBJ2-3; the central 11 bases match TRBD2. The sequenced sample consisted of FFPE minimally invasive lung adenocarcinoma tissue. Interpreted using the paper, the cell subset or site label stands for: micro-invasive lung adenocarcinoma (MIA). The clonotype originates from a person aged 60-80 years with lung adenocarcinoma. CDR3 loop: CASSSLAGVDTQYF. The sequenced DNA is TGTGCCAGCAGCTCACTAGCGGGGGTAGATACGCAGTATTTT.